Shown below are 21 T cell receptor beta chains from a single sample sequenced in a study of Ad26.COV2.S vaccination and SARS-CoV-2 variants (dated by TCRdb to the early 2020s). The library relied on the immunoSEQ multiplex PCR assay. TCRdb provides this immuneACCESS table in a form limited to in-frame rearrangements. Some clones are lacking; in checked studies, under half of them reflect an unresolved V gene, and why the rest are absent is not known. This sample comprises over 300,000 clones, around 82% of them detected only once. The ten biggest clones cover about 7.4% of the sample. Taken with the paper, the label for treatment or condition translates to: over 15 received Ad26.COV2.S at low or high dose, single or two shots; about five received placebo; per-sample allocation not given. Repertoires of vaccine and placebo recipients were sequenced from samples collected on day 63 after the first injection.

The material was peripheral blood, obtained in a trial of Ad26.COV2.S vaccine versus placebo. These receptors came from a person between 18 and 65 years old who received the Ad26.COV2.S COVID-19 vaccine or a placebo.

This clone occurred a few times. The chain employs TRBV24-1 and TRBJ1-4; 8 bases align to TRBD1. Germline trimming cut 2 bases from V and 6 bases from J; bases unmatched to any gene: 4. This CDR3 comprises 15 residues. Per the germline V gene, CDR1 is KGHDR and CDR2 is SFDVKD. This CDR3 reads CATSDSGTGHEKLFF. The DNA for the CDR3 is TGTGCCACCAGTGATTCCGGGACAGGTCATGAAAAACTGTTTTTT.

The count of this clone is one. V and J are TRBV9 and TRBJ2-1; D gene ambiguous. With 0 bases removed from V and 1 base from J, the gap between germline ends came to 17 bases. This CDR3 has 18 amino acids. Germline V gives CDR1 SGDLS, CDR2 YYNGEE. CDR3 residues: CASSVVGVSVRSYNEQFF. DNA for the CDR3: TGTGCCAGCAGCGTAGTTGGCGTTTCGGTTCGATCCTACAATGAGCAGTTCTTC.

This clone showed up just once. In DNA, the CDR3 is TGTGCCAGCACTCAGCGGTCTGGAAACACCATATATTTT. This encodes CASTQRSGNTIYF. The gene calls are TRBV12-3 or TRBV12-4 and TRBJ1-3; D gene ambiguous. This CDR3 spans 13 amino acids. The V end lost 7 bases, the J end lost 1 base, and 8 bases lay between the germline ends.

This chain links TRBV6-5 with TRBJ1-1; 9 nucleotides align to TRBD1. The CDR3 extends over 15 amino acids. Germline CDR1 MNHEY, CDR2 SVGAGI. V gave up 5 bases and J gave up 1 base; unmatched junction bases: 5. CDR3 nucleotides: TGTGCCAGCAGTCCCCTGACAGGGGGGAACACTGAAGCTTTCTTT. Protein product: CASSPLTGGNTEAFF.

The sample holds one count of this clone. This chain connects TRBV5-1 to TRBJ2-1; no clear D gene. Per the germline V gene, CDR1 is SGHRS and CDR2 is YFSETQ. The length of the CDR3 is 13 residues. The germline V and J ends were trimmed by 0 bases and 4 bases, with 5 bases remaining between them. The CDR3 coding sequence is TGCGCCAGCAGCTTGGAAATGTACAATGAGCAGTTCTTC. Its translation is CASSLEMYNEQFF.

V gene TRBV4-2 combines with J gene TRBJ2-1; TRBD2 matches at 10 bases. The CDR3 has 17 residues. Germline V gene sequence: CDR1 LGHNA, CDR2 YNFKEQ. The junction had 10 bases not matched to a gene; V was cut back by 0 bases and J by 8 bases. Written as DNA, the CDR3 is TGTGCCAGCAGCCAAGAAGGAACAGCGGGGGGGCTCTATGAGCAGTTCTTC. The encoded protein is CASSQEGTAGGLYEQFF.

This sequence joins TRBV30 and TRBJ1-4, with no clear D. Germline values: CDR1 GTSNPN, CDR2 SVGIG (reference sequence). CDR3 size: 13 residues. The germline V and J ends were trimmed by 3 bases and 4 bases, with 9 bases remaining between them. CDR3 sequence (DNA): TGTGCCTGGAGACACGCCTTTAATGAAAAACTGTTTTTT. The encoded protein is CAWRHAFNEKLFF.

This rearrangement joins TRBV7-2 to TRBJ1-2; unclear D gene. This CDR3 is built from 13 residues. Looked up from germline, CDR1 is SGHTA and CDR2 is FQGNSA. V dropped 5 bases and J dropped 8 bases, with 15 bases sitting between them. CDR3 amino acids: CASSVSPEGGYTF. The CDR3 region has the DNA TGTGCCAGCAGCGTCAGCCCAGAAGGGGGCTACACCTTC.

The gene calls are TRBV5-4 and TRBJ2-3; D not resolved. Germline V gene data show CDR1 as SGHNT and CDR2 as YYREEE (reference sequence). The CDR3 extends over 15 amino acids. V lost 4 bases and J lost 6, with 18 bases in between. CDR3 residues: CASSQSDGLGDTQYF. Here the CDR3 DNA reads TGTGCCAGCAGCCAAAGTGACGGGCTCGGGGATACGCAGTATTTT.

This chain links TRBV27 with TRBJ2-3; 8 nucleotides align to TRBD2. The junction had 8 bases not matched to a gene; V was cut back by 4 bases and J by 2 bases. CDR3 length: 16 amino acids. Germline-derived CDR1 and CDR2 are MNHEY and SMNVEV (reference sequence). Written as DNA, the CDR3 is TGTGCCAGCAGTTCCAGACTAGCGCGATACACAGATACGCAGTATTTT. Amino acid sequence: CASSSRLARYTDTQYF.

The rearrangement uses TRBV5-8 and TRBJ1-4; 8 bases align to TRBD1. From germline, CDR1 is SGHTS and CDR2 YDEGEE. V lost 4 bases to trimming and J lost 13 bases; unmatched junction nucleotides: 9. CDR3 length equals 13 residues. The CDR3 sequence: CASSRDRTLPLFF. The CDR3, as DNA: TGTGCCAGCAGCCGGGACAGGACTCTCCCACTGTTTTTT.

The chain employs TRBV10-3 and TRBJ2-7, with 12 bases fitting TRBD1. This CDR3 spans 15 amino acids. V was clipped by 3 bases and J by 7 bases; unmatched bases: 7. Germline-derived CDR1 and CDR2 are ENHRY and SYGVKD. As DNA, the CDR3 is TGTGCCATCAGTGACCTGGGACAGGGGGCAGGGGAGCAGTACTTC. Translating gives CAISDLGQGAGEQYF.

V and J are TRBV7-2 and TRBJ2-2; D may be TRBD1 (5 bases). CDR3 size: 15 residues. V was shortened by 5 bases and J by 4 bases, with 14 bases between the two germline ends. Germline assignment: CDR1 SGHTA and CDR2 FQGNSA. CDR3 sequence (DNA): TGTGCCAGCAGCGCAACTAACAGGTTCACCGGGGAGCTGTTTTTT. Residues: CASSATNRFTGELFF.

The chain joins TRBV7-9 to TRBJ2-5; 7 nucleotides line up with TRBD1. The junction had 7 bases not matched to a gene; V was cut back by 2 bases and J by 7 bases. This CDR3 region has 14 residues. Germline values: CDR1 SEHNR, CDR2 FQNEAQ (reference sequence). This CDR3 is CASSLSTGIGTQYF. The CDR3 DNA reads TGTGCCAGCAGCTTATCGACAGGGATAGGGACCCAGTACTTC.

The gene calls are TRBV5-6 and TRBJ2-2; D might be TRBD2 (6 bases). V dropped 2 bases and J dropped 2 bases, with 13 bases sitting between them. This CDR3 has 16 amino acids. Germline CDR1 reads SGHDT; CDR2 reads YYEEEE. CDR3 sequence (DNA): TGTGCCAGCAGCTTTTGGGGACTTACTAACACCGGGGAGCTGTTTTTT. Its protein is CASSFWGLTNTGELFF.

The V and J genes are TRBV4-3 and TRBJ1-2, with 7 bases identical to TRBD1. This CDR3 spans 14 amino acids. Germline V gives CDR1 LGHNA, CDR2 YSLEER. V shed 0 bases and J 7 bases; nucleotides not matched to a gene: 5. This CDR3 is CASSQDSRQGGYTF. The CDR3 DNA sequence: TGCGCCAGCAGCCAAGATTCAAGACAGGGTGGCTACACCTTC.

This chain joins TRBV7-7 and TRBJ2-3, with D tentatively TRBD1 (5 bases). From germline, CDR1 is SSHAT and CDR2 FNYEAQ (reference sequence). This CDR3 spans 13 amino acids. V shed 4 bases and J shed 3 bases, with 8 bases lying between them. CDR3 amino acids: CASSSQGTDTQYF. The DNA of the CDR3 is TGTGCCAGCAGCTCCCAGGGAACAGATACGCAGTATTTT.

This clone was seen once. CDR3: CASSLAGGGDSGNTIYF. The DNA of the CDR3 is TGTGCCAGCAGCTTAGCTGGGGGCGGAGACTCTGGAAACACCATATATTTT. The chain combines TRBV7-9 with TRBJ1-3, with a weak D call TRBD1 (6 bases). The CDR3 loop spans 17 amino acids. CDR1 is SEHNR and CDR2 is FQNEAQ in the germline V gene (reference sequence). Trimming removed 0 bases at V and 0 bases at J, with 12 bases between.

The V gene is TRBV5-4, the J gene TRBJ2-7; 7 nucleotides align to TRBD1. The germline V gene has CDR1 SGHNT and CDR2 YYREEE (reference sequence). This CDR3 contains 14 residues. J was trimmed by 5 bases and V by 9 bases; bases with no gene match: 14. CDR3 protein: CATSSGTEAHEQYF. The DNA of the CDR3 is TGTGCCACCTCGTCCGGGACAGAGGCCCACGAGCAGTACTTC.

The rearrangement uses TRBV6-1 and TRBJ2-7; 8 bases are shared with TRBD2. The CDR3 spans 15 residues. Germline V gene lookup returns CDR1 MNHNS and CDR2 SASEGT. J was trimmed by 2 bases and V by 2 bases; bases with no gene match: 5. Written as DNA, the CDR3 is TGTGCCAGCAGTGAAATCGGGGGGGGACCCTACGAGCAGTACTTC. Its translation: CASSEIGGGPYEQYF.

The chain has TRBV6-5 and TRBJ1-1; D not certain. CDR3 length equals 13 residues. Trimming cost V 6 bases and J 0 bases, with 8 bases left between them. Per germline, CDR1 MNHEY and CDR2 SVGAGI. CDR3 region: CASRWQVNTEAFF. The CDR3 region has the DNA TGTGCCAGCAGGTGGCAGGTGAACACTGAAGCTTTCTTT.